This note documents a single T cell receptor beta chain sequence. Its antigen target is currently unknown. It has no much larger one-base neighbor in the sample; base qualities were not kept. The TCR beta CDR3 regions were amplified from RNA transcripts. The TCR CDR3 was subjected to a first round of RT-PCR using the HTBI primer set and the Qiagen OneStep RT-PCR kit. Libraries were constructed in a second round of multiplex PCR, after which size selection and purification were performed. Paired-end sequencing of the libraries was performed with 100 bp reads on an Illumina HiSeq2000. The published analysis was carried out like this. SOAPnuke was used to process the raw data, removing reads that contained adapters or uncalled bases, had a mean Phred below 15, or lacked an exact match to the constant primer or identifier. High-quality paired reads were merged using COPE v1.2.5, and each unique nucleotide sequence was defined as a clonotype. Clonotypes were aligned to IMGT TRBV, TRBD and TRBJ reference segments using MiTCR v1.1. Analysis was restricted to V-J combinations with a frequency above 0.0001, which covered 99.2% of repertoires. A TCS score was defined as the ratio of F50 (clonal expansion) to E x V (chaos), with BLOSUM62-based TCRdist applied between CDR3 peptides within each V-J. Welch's t-statistics and random forest reduced just over 500 V-J features to about 12, which were used in a naive Bayes classifier (R e1071). Clones were called with MiXCR by TCRdb after fastp trimmed the public reads at Q25, and only in-frame beta chains were retained. Every CDR3 protein is listed once, alongside the most common genes and DNA of its rows. The V and J calls follow TCRdb's processing rather than the paper's. Here the sample has 280,000 or so distinct CDR3 sequences; approximately 14% occur a single time. The top ten hold 30% to 35% of the sample.

The data were taken from a study of T cells in Graves' hyperthyroidism and ophthalmopathy (dated by TCRdb to the late 2010s). About the study as a whole: Peripheral blood samples were taken at initial diagnosis, before any treatment was given. To identify TCR V-J signatures that set the groups apart, the researchers used a discovery cohort of roughly 100 patients, made up of 43 with Graves' ophthalmopathy and 57 with stable Graves' hyperthyroidism. Prospective prediction of ophthalmopathy was tested in an independent validation cohort of 18 hyperthyroidism patients and 15 to 17 patients who later progressed to ophthalmopathy. The 85 to 100 discovery patients were divided at random into training and test sets in a 7:3 ratio. The study also compared thyroid tissue and blood T-cell repertoires from roughly 6 Graves' hyperthyroidism patients. Following sampling, methimazole starting at 30 mg daily was given to hyperthyroidism patients, and high-dose intravenous methylprednisolone was given to ophthalmopathy patients. According to the paper, TCR Vbeta CDR3 sequencing was carried out on roughly 130 peripheral blood samples, which came from under 50 ophthalmopathy, 75 or so hyperthyroidism and roughly 17 progressor patients. Findings and caveats that apply to the study as a whole: Blood samples also contained most of the expanded thyroid clonotypes (frequency above 0.001), which suggests that blood repertoires may reflect thyroid immune responses. Ophthalmopathy was separated from stable hyperthyroidism by a 13 V-J signature model, with just over 85% sensitivity and approximately 84% specificity obtained in cross-validation and 80%/75% obtained in testing. Sample size was not statistically predetermined, and investigators were not blinded to group allocation. In validation, the model predicted progression to ophthalmopathy a median of around 6.5 months before onset, with roughly 70% sensitivity and 72.22% specificity.

Hyperthyroidism patients were aged 18 to 65 years and newly diagnosed, with disease duration of less than 2 months. The study excluded patients with uncontrolled infections, other autoimmune diseases, pregnancy or lactation. Clinical symptoms, serum thyroxine and TRAb, thyroid ultrasound, and orbital computed tomography formed the basis for the diagnoses. Blood from progressor patients was collected at the time of first diagnosis with hyperthyroidism, before any ophthalmopathy symptoms had appeared. PBMCs were isolated from more than 9 ml of fresh peripheral blood by Ficoll-Paque density gradient centrifugation. Patients classed as progressors first received a Graves' hyperthyroidism diagnosis and then went on to develop ophthalmopathy during follow-up. Total RNA was extracted using Trizol reagent, and RNA quality was assessed on an Agilent 2100 Bioanalyzer. CDR3 length: 16 amino acids, cysteine to phenylalanine. Only CDR3 DNA remains: 48 bases, in frame from the first base. Trimming removed 6 bases from V and 3 bases from J; the gene matches leave 10 bases unexplained. CDR1 is given as MNHEY and CDR2 as SVGEGT, both from the germline V gene.

The sequence was collected from a woman aged 50 to 60 with Graves' hyperthyroidism that later progressed to Graves' ophthalmopathy. In this chain, TRBV6-2 or TRBV6-3 is recombined with TRBJ1-4; TRBD1 lines up with 7 middle nucleotides. Specimen: blood. The CDR3 has the sequence CASRDFRGGANEKLFF. Here is the DNA: TGTGCCAGCAGGGACTTCAGGGGGGGGGCTAATGAAAAACTGTTTTTT.